Each of the 32 T cell receptor beta chains below was sequenced from the same sample in a study of vaccination and CD4 T cells after COVID-19. Specified treatment: roughly 10-day PBMC culture with coronavirus spike peptide pools or control peptides (ViraFEST assay). Sequencing of cultured CD4+ T cell DNA used the Oncomine TCR Beta short-read assay. TCRdb reanalysed the PCR reads using MiXCR and keeps one entry per CDR3 protein. The repertoire holds some 20,000 distinct CDR3 sequences, approximately 67% seen once, with around 8% in the top ten. These receptors lack a known antigen. What was sequenced was CD4+ T cells from blood, cultured in vitro. These receptors came from a human donor who had recovered from COVID-19.

This rearrangement joins TRBV28 to TRBJ1-2, with a weak D call TRBD1 (5 bases). The V gene lost 4 bases and the J gene lost 4 bases, with 19 bases spanning the gap. Germline loops: CDR1 MDHEN, CDR2 SYDVKM. The CDR3 spans 16 residues. The CDR3 is CASSSWGTGTGYGYTF. As DNA, the CDR3 is TGTGCCAGCAGTTCGTGGGGGACCGGGACGGGCTATGGCTACACCTTC.

Only one count was recorded for this clonotype. This chain uses TRBV6-2 or TRBV6-3 with TRBJ2-5; 10 positions match TRBD2. The CDR3 is 16 residues long. Unmatched junction bases numbered 10, after V lost 3 bases and J lost 6 bases. Looked up from germline, CDR1 is MNHEY and CDR2 is SVGEGT. The CDR3 spells CASSYSQREGPKTQYF. The DNA of the CDR3 is TGTGCCAGCAGTTATTCCCAGCGGGAGGGCCCGAAGACCCAGTACTTC.

This chain connects TRBV19 to TRBJ1-1; D is possibly TRBD1 (6 bases). Germline V gene data show CDR1 as LNHDA and CDR2 as SQIVND (reference sequence). The V gene lost 3 bases and the J gene lost 8 bases, with 16 bases spanning the gap. The CDR3 has 14 amino acids. The CDR3 reads CASSMGHWEGEAFF. Here the CDR3 DNA reads TGTGCCAGTAGTATGGGACACTGGGAGGGGGAAGCTTTCTTT.

The sample holds a few counts of this clonotype. This chain joins TRBV28 and TRBJ1-1; no firm D call. The CDR3 covers 17 residues. Per the germline V gene, CDR1 is MDHEN and CDR2 is SYDVKM. Trimming pared 3 bases from V and 0 bases from J, leaving 17 bases between. The CDR3: CASSFSAGIWMNTEAFF. The DNA for the CDR3 is TGTGCCAGCAGTTTTTCGGCGGGGATATGGATGAACACTGAAGCTTTCTTT. The complete variable domain, with remaining parts taken from reference TRBV28 and TRBJ1-1, reads DVKVTQSSRYLVKRTGEKVFLECVQDMDHENMFWYRQDPGLGLRLIYFSYDVKMKEKGDIPEGYSVSREKKERFSLILESASTNQTSMYLCASSFSAGIWMNTEAFFGQGTRLTVV.

The chain has TRBV20-1 and TRBJ1-1; tentative D call: TRBD1 (5 bases). Trimming shortened V by 6 bases and J by 3 bases, and 14 bases separated the two germline ends. This CDR3 spans 13 amino acids. Looked up from germline, CDR1 is DFQATT and CDR2 is SNEGSKA (reference sequence). The CDR3 region is CSAEPGGDTEAFF. The DNA of the CDR3 is TGCAGTGCCGAGCCGGGGGGAGACACTGAAGCTTTCTTT.

The rearrangement uses TRBV4-3 and TRBJ1-5; tentative D call: TRBD1 (6 bases). There are 18 residues in the CDR3. Germline V gene lookup returns CDR1 LGHNA and CDR2 YSLEER. V was trimmed by 0 bases and J by 1 base, leaving 16 bases between them. DNA for the CDR3: TGCGCCAGCAGCCAAGACGGCACAGGGAGGAGGAGCAATCAGCCCCAGCATTTT. This gives the protein CASSQDGTGRRSNQPQHF.

The CDR3 region is CSASRRGLRTEAFF. CDR3 in DNA: TGCAGTGCTAGCCGCAGGGGGTTGCGGACTGAAGCTTTCTTT. The chain uses TRBV20-1 and TRBJ1-1; 7 positions agree with TRBD1. V gave up 3 bases and J gave up 5 bases; unmatched junction bases: 9. This CDR3 spans 14 amino acids. Per the germline V gene, CDR1 is DFQATT and CDR2 is SNEGSKA (reference sequence).

This chain joins TRBV28 and TRBJ1-4; 12 bases line up with TRBD1. V gave up 0 bases and J gave up 2 bases; unmatched junction bases: 4. The CDR3 runs to 18 residues. Germline V gene sequence: CDR1 MDHEN, CDR2 SYDVKM. The CDR3 spells CASSLWGTGGNTNEKLFF. CDR3 bases: TGTGCCAGCAGTTTATGGGGGACAGGGGGCAATACTAATGAAAAACTGTTTTTT.

The chain employs TRBV28 and TRBJ1-2, with 10 bases matching TRBD1. CDR1 and CDR2 (germline): MDHEN, SYDVKM. The CDR3 consists of 13 residues. Trimming cost V 7 bases and J 4 bases; bases outside gene matches: 3. The CDR3 is CASMTGGRYGYTF. CDR3 in DNA: TGTGCCAGCATGACAGGGGGCCGCTATGGCTACACCTTC.

The V call is TRBV7-2, the J call TRBJ2-3; D uncertain. Germline values: CDR1 SGHTA, CDR2 FQGNSA. Deletions cut 1 base from V and 0 bases from J, with 2 bases between. The CDR3 loop spans 13 amino acids. CDR3 loop: CASSLGSTDTQYF. CDR3 DNA sequence: TGTGCCAGCAGCTTAGGCAGCACAGATACGCAGTATTTT.

This chain joins TRBV6-1 and TRBJ2-3; D may be TRBD2 (6 bases). The ends were cut back, 6 bases at V and 6 bases at J, with 16 bases in the middle. Germline V gene data show CDR1 as MNHNS and CDR2 as SASEGT. The CDR3 length is 14 residues. In nucleotides, the CDR3 is TGTGCCAGCAGCTCCCAAACTAGCCCGGATACGCAGTATTTT. Its protein product is CASSSQTSPDTQYF.

The rearrangement uses TRBV6-1 and TRBJ1-2, with D unresolved. The CDR3 sequence is 13 residues long. V was clipped by 6 bases and J by 8 bases, with 16 bases between them. Looked up from germline, CDR1 is MNHNS and CDR2 is SASEGT. CDR3 DNA sequence: TGTGCCAGCAGCCTTCGGACCACCGCCGGCTACACCTTC. This codes for CASSLRTTAGYTF.

This clonotype has only a few counts. The chain employs TRBV30 and TRBJ1-3, with a possible D match to TRBD1 (6 bases). The CDR3 spans 17 residues. V was cut by 3 bases and J by 0 bases, with 18 bases left in between. Germline CDR1 is GTSNPN and CDR2 is SVGIG (reference sequence). The CDR3 protein is CAWRGGARDLSGNTIYF. In DNA form, the CDR3 reads TGTGCCTGGAGAGGGGGAGCCCGGGACCTCTCTGGAAACACCATATATTTT.

The rearrangement links TRBV19 to TRBJ1-5; weak D call: TRBD1 (5 bases). V lost 8 bases, J lost 0 bases, and 8 bases lay in between. There are 13 residues in the CDR3. Germline V gene data show CDR1 as LNHDA and CDR2 as SQIVND (reference sequence). The CDR3 region is CASGAHSNQPQHF. CDR3 nucleotides: TGTGCCAGTGGGGCCCATAGCAATCAGCCCCAGCATTTT.

The chain has TRBV19 and TRBJ1-2; D is possibly TRBD1 (5 bases). The CDR3 consists of 14 residues. The V gene lost 4 bases and the J gene lost 4 bases, with 13 bases spanning the gap. CDR1 and CDR2 (germline): LNHDA, SQIVND (reference sequence). CDR3 region: CASSKPGRLYGYTF. The CDR3 DNA reads TGTGCCAGTAGTAAGCCGGGACGGCTCTATGGCTACACCTTC.

J is TRBJ1-2 and V is TRBV6-2 or TRBV6-3; D is ambiguous. The CDR3 consists of 12 residues. Trimming shortened V by 8 bases and J by 8 bases, and 15 bases separated the two germline ends. Germline values: CDR1 MNHEY, CDR2 SVGEGT. The CDR3 loop reads CASSFSVWGYTF. The CDR3 DNA reads TGTGCCAGCTCGTTCTCAGTATGGGGCTACACCTTC.

This clonotype was seen only a few times. The gene calls are TRBV7-2 and TRBJ2-5; D not certain. Germline CDR1 SGHTA, CDR2 FQGNSA. The CDR3 totals 14 residues. The V gene lost 0 bases and the J gene lost 3 bases, with 8 bases spanning the gap. The CDR3 reads CASSLALREETQYF. For the CDR3, the DNA is TGTGCCAGCAGCTTAGCGCTAAGGGAAGAGACCCAGTACTTC. Looking up the rest from reference TRBV7-2 and TRBJ2-5 gives the full variable domain: GAGVSQSPSNKVTEKGKDVELRCDPISGHTALYWYRQSLGQGLEFLIYFQGNSAPDKSGLPSDRFSAERTGGSVSTLTIQRTQQEDSAVYLCASSLALREETQYFGPGTRLLVL.

The gene calls are TRBV21-1 and TRBJ1-6. TRBV21-1 is described as a pseudogene. This CDR3 has 17 amino acids. CDR3 protein: CASQIGEAGSYNSPLHF. CDR3 in DNA: TGTGCCAGCCAAATTGGGGAGGCTGGCTCCTATAATTCACCCCTCCACTTT.

This clonotype was picked up a small number of times. The chain employs TRBV6-2 or TRBV6-3 and TRBJ1-5, with 7 bases identical to TRBD1. The CDR3 is 17 amino acids. Unmatched junction bases numbered 11, after V lost 4 bases and J lost 2 bases. Germline V gives CDR1 MNHEY, CDR2 SVGEGT. CDR3 residues: CASSFTLTGIRNQPQHF. The CDR3 DNA is TGTGCCAGCAGTTTCACCTTGACAGGGATCCGCAATCAGCCCCAGCATTTT.

The chain couples TRBV6-5 to TRBJ2-1; TRBD2 matches at 9 bases. V shed 4 bases and J 6 bases; nucleotides not matched to a gene: 10. CDR3 length equals 16 residues. Per germline, CDR1 MNHEY and CDR2 SVGAGI. CDR3 nucleotide sequence: TGTGCCAGCAGTTCCAACGTAGCGGGAGTATCCAATGAGCAGTTCTTC. Its translation: CASSSNVAGVSNEQFF.

The rearrangement links TRBV19 to TRBJ1-5; no reliable D call. Germline loops: CDR1 LNHDA, CDR2 SQIVND (reference sequence). V dropped 1 base and J dropped 0 bases, with 13 bases sitting between them. This CDR3 has 17 residues. The CDR3 here is CASSIGSGGPSNQPQHF. As DNA, the CDR3 is TGTGCCAGTAGTATAGGTTCAGGCGGCCCTAGCAATCAGCCCCAGCATTTT.

The chain couples TRBV7-9 to TRBJ1-1; no reliable D call. Trimming took 1 base from V and 2 from J, leaving 11 bases between them. The CDR3 consists of 15 residues. The germline V gene has CDR1 SEHNR and CDR2 FQNEAQ (reference sequence). The CDR3 sequence is CASSLGSTRNTEAFF. The CDR3 DNA reads TGTGCCAGCAGCTTAGGTTCCACACGAAACACTGAAGCTTTCTTT. The full variable domain, completed using reference TRBV7-9 and TRBJ1-1, is DTGVSQNPRHKITKRGQNVTFRCDPISEHNRLYWYRQTLGQGPEFLTYFQNEAQLEKSRLLSDRFSAERPKGSFSTLEIQRTEQGDSAMYLCASSLGSTRNTEAFFGQGTRLTVV.

This clonotype was observed a handful of times. The V call is TRBV6-1, the J call TRBJ1-2, with D maybe TRBD1 (6 bases). This CDR3 spans 13 amino acids. Trimming removed 6 bases at V and 7 bases at J, with 15 bases between. Germline V gene data show CDR1 as MNHNS and CDR2 as SASEGT. CDR3 sequence reads: CASSRIQGAGYTF. CDR3 bases: TGTGCCAGCAGCCGCATACAGGGTGCTGGCTACACCTTC.

This clonotype has a handful of counts. The chain employs TRBV2 and TRBJ1-5; no clear D gene. This CDR3 is 15 amino acids long. V lost 3 bases to trimming and J lost 5 bases, with 14 bases between them. The germline gives CDR1 SNHLY, CDR2 FYNNEI. CDR3 sequence reads: CASSEERTPHQPQHF. CDR3 DNA sequence: TGTGCCAGCAGTGAGGAACGGACCCCCCATCAGCCCCAGCATTTT.

The chain couples TRBV20-1 to TRBJ2-4; 8 bases map to TRBD1. CDR3 size: 12 residues. The germline V gene encodes CDR1 DFQATT and CDR2 SNEGSKA (reference sequence). The CDR3 reads CIPGQAQNIQYF. The CDR3 bases are TGCATCCCGGGACAGGCCCAAAACATTCAGTACTTC.

J is TRBJ1-1 and V is TRBV27; D is unclear. CDR1 and CDR2 (germline): MNHEY, SMNVEV (reference sequence). The CDR3 loop spans 15 amino acids. V was cut by 8 bases and J by 0 bases, with 16 bases left in between. The DNA for the CDR3 is TGTGCCAGCCGCCCCCGAGGGAGGATGAACACTGAAGCTTTCTTT. It translates to CASRPRGRMNTEAFF.

This clonotype has a handful of counts. The V and J genes are TRBV19 and TRBJ1-2, with a tentative D call TRBD1 (6 bases). The V gene's germline CDR1 is LNHDA and CDR2 SQIVND (reference sequence). This CDR3 has 14 residues. V shed 2 bases and J shed 7 bases, with 14 bases lying between them. The chain's CDR3 is CASSISGTTSGYTF. CDR3 DNA: TGTGCCAGTAGTATATCCGGGACAACTTCTGGCTACACCTTC.

This rearrangement joins TRBV27 to TRBJ2-2, with D possibly matching TRBD2 (5 bases). CDR1 and CDR2 (germline): MNHEY, SMNVEV (reference sequence). The V end was cut by 3 bases, the J end by 1 base, with 18 bases between. The CDR3 has 18 amino acids. CDR3 residues: CASSFVSDWARNTGELFF. The CDR3 nucleotides are TGTGCCAGCAGTTTTGTGTCGGACTGGGCTAGGAACACCGGGGAGCTGTTTTTT.

The chain links TRBV19 to TRBJ1-5, with a possible D match to TRBD1 (6 bases). Germline V gene data show CDR1 as LNHDA and CDR2 as SQIVND (reference sequence). The germline V and J ends were trimmed by 5 bases and 3 bases, with 11 bases remaining between them. This CDR3 has 14 amino acids. The CDR3 protein is CASSPWTANQPQHF. In nucleotides, the CDR3 is TGTGCCAGTAGTCCCTGGACAGCCAATCAGCCCCAGCATTTT.

V usage is TRBV5-5 and J usage is TRBJ1-5; tentative D call: TRBD1 (5 bases). Trimming pared 4 bases from V and 1 base from J, leaving 18 bases between. The germline CDR1 and CDR2 sequences are SGHKS and YYEKEE (reference sequence). This CDR3 is 17 amino acids long. CDR3 bases: TGTGCCAGCAGCCTAAATATGGGGGGAGGCAGCAATCAGCCCCAGCATTTT. Residues: CASSLNMGGGSNQPQHF.

The chain employs TRBV7-2 and TRBJ2-2, with 11 positions matching TRBD2. Germline values: CDR1 SGHTA, CDR2 FQGNSA. With V trimmed by 5 bases and J by 6 bases, 5 bases remained unmatched. This CDR3 comprises 15 residues. The CDR3 sequence: CASSLTSGSAGELFF. The CDR3 DNA reads as TGTGCCAGCAGCCTTACTAGCGGGAGCGCCGGGGAGCTGTTTTTT.

This chain connects TRBV7-3 to TRBJ2-3, with TRBD1 matching 8 bases. This CDR3 spans 15 amino acids. Germline CDR1 is SGHTA and CDR2 is FQGTGA. V trimming: 5 bases; J trimming: 0 bases; junction bases outside the gene matches: 4. This chain's CDR3 is CASSATGVSTDTQYF. DNA of the CDR3: TGTGCCAGCAGCGCGACAGGGGTTAGCACAGATACGCAGTATTTT.